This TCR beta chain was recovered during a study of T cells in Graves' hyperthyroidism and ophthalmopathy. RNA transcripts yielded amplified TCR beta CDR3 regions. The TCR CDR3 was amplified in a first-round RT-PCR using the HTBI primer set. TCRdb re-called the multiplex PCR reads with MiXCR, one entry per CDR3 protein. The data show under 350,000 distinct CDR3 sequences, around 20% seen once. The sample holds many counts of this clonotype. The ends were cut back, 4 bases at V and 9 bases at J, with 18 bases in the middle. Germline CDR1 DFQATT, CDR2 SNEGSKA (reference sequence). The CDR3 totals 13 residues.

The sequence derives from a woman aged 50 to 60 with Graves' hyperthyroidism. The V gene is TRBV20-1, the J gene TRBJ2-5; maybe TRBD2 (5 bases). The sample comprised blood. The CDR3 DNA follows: TGCAGTGCTACACCAGCGGCACTTGGGGCCCAGTACTTC. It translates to CSATPAALGAQYF.